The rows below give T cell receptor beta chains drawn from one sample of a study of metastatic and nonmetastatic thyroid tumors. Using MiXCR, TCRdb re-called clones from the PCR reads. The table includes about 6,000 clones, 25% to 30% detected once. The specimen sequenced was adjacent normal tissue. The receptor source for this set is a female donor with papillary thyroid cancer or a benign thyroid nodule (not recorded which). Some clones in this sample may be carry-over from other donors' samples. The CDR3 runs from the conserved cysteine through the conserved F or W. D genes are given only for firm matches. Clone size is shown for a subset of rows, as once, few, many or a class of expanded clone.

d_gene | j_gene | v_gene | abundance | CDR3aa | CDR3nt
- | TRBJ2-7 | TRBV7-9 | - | CASSLVGESYEQYF | TGTGCCAGCAGCTTAGTGGGCGAATCCTACGAGCAGTACTTC
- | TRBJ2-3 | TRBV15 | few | CATSREWGGTDTQYF | TGTGCCACCAGCAGAGAATGGGGTGGCACAGATACGCAGTATTTT
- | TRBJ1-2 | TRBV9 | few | CASSVSGGGYTF | TGTGCCAGCAGCGTGTCTGGCGGCGGCTACACCTTC
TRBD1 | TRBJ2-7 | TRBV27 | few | CASSLLDRVHEQYF | TGTGCCAGCAGTTTATTGGACAGGGTCCACGAGCAGTACTTC
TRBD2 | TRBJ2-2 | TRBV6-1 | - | CASSTSGAGTGELFF | TGTGCCAGCAGTACTAGCGGGGCGGGAACCGGGGAGCTGTTTTTT
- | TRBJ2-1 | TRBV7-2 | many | CASSLQGQRPYNEQFF | TGTGCCAGCAGCTTACAAGGACAGAGGCCTTACAATGAGCAGTTCTTC
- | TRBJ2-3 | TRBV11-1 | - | CASSLADQSSTDTQYF | TGTGCCAGCAGCTTAGCGGACCAATCTAGCACAGATACGCAGTATTTT
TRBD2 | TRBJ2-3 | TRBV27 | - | CASMLLGGGRKTQYF | TGTGCCAGCATGTTACTTGGCGGGGGGAGGAAGACGCAGTATTTT
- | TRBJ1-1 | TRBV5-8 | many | CASSLWPVTEAFF | TGTGCCAGCAGCTTGTGGCCGGTCACTGAAGCTTTCTTT
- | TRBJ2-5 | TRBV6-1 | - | CASSDSEGQTQYF | TGTGCCAGCAGTGATAGCGAGGGACAGACCCAGTACTTC
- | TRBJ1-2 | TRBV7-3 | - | CASRSTGQGHYGYTF | TGTGCCAGCAGATCCACCGGCCAGGGGCACTATGGCTACACCTTC
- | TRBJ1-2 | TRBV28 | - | CASCCGGYGYTF | TGTGCCAGCTGTTGTGGGGGCTATGGCTACACCTTC
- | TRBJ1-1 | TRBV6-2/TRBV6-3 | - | CASSPPGHQNTEAFF | TGTGCCAGTAGCCCCCCGGGACACCAGAACACCGAAGCTTTCTTT
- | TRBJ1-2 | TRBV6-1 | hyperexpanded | CASRDHGQRGYGYTF | TGTGCCAGCAGAGACCATGGGCAACGCGGATATGGCTACACCTTC
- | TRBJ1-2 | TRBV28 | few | CARSSWCYGYTF | TGTGCCAGGAGTTCATGGTGCTATGGCTACACCTTC
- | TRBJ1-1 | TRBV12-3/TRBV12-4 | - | CASSSQVSSTEAFF | TGTGCCAGCAGTTCACAGGTAAGTAGCACTGAAGCTTTCTTT
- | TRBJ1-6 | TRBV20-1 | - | CSARDRGNNSPLHF | TGCAGTGCTAGAGACAGGGGCAATAATTCACCCCTCCACTTT
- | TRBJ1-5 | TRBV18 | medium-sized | CASSPGGESQPQHF | TGTGCCAGCTCACCGGGGGGGGAGTCTCAGCCCCAGCATTTT
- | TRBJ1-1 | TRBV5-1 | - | CASSLRGNTEAFF | TGCGCCAGCAGCTTGCGAGGGAACACTGAAGCTTTCTTT
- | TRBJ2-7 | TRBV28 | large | CASRQWAGKNEQYF | TGTGCCAGCCGCCAGTGGGCGGGTAAGAACGAGCAGTACTTC